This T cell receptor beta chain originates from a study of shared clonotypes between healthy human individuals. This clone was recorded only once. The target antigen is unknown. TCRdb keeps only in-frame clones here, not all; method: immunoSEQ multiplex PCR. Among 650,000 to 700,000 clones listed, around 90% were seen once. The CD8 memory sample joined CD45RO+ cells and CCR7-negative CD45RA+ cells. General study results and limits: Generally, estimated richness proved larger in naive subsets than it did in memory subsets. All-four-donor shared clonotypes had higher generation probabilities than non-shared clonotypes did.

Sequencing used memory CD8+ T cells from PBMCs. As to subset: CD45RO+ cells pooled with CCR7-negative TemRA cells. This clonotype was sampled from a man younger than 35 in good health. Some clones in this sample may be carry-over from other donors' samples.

This CDR3 reads CASSAGVSDGYTF. The CDR3 DNA sequence: TGTGCCAGCAGCGCAGGGGTGAGCGATGGCTACACCTTC. The chain recombines TRBV2 with TRBJ1-2; D may be TRBD1 (6 bases). CDR3 length: 13 residues. Trimming took 6 bases from V and 6 from J, leaving 14 bases between them. The germline V gene has CDR1 SNHLY and CDR2 FYNNEI.